The 6 T cell receptor beta chains below come from one sample, sequenced in a study of response to subunit inactivated influenza vaccine. TCRdb re-called the RT-PCR reads through MiXCR, storing one row per CDR3 protein. The top ten hold approximately 12% of the sample, which has around 500,000 distinct CDR3 sequences, about 10% seen once. The sequences come from PBMCs from blood, collected about 40 days after vaccination. These TCRs come from a man in his fifties who received an inactivated influenza vaccine.

This sequence joins TRBV2 and TRBJ1-4; no firm D call. From germline, CDR1 is SNHLY and CDR2 FYNNEI. V lost 7 bases and J 10 bases, leaving 13 bases between the germline ends. The CDR3 spans 12 residues. CDR3 nucleotide sequence: TGTGCCAGCATCGGGGTCTTTGGAAAACTGTTTTTT. The encoded protein is CASIGVFGKLFF.

The gene calls are TRBV20-1 and TRBJ2-5, with D possibly TRBD2 on 7 matching bases. The germline V gene has CDR1 DFQATT and CDR2 SNEGSKA (reference sequence). V was cut by 2 bases and J by 5 bases, with 21 bases left in between. The CDR3 runs 16 residues. This CDR3 is CSARIQGGFLGETQYF. The CDR3 DNA sequence: TGCAGTGCTAGAATACAGGGAGGGTTTCTGGGGGAGACCCAGTACTTC.

Comments on this clonotype: A much larger clone lies one base from this, so it may be a read error. This chain uses TRBV20-1 with TRBJ2-1, with D uncertain. The V gene's germline CDR1 is DFQATT and CDR2 SNEGSKA (reference sequence). This CDR3 is 12 amino acids long. The CDR3 sequence is CCATQTRNEQFF. The CDR3 DNA reads TGCTGTGCCACCCAGACCCGGAATGAGCAGTTCTTC.

Ten or more counts support this clonotype. The V and J genes are TRBV5-1 and TRBJ2-5, with D maybe TRBD2 (5 bases). This CDR3 has 12 amino acids. V was trimmed by 7 bases and J by 5 bases, leaving 12 bases between them. From germline, CDR1 is SGHRS and CDR2 YFSETQ. The CDR3 is CASCEQRETQYF. For the CDR3, the DNA is TGCGCCAGCTGTGAGCAGCGGGAGACCCAGTACTTC. Complete variable domain (other parts from reference TRBV5-1 and TRBJ2-5): KAGVTQTPRYLIKTRGQQVTLSCSPISGHRSVSWYQQTPGQGLQFLFEYFSETQRNKGNFPGRFSGRQFSNSRSEMNVSTLELGDSALYLCASCEQRETQYFGPGTRLLVL.

The chain has TRBV4-1 and TRBJ1-1; D gene ambiguous. Trimming stripped 5 bases from V and 2 bases from J, with 21 bases between. Per the germline V gene, CDR1 is MGHRA and CDR2 is YSYEKL. The CDR3 contains 17 residues. CDR3 sequence: CASSFARLGIINTEAFF. The CDR3 DNA sequence: TGCGCCAGCAGCTTTGCACGGTTAGGCATTATTAACACTGAAGCTTTCTTT.

This rearrangement joins TRBV5-1 to TRBJ2-1; D perhaps matches TRBD1 (6 bases). Germline CDR1 and CDR2: SGHRS and YFSETQ. The V gene lost 0 bases and the J gene lost 7 bases, with 14 bases spanning the gap. This CDR3 spans 15 amino acids. CDR3 sequence (DNA): TGCGCCAGCAGCTTGGGACCCTCGAGGGGGAATGAGCAGTTCTTC. It codes for CASSLGPSRGNEQFF.